The rows below give T cell receptor beta chains drawn from one sample of a study of beta chain features in type 1 diabetes. Clones were sequenced by immunoSEQ multiplex PCR, and TCRdb holds only the in-frame ones, with some missing. This table holds tens of thousands of clones, around 63% found once. Sequenced material: Tregs from blood. These receptors were obtained from a man younger than 35 with type 1 diabetes. CDR3s include the opening cysteine and the closing phenylalanine or tryptophan. A D gene is named only where the DNA matches it firmly. A row's size may be missing; if present it is once, few, many or a size class.

>TRBJ1-1|-|-|TRBV7-9
TGTGCCAGCAGCTTACCCAGCACTGAAGCTTTCTTT
CASSLPSTEAFF
>TRBJ2-7|-|TRBD1|TRBV30
TGTGCCTGGGGGGGGACAGGGCAAGTGCAGTACTTC
CAWGGTGQVQYF
>TRBJ2-5|-|TRBD2|TRBV5-1
TGCGCCAGCAGTTCCCCTAGCGGGAGTTCAGAGACCCAGTACTTC
CASSSPSGSSETQYF
>TRBJ2-7|-|-|TRBV7-8
TGTGCCAGCAGCTTAGTAACGGGAAACCAATACGAGCAGTACTTC
CASSLVTGNQYEQYF
>TRBJ1-4|medium-sized|TRBD1|TRBV19
TGTGCTTCGACAGGGGGCGCCGCTAATGAAAAACTGTTTTTT
CASTGGAANEKLFF
>TRBJ2-2|-|-|TRBV10-3
TGTGCCATCAGTGAGTCGCAGTCCCGGGAGCTGTTTTTT
CAISESQSRELFF
>TRBJ2-7|-|-|TRBV2
TGTGCCAGCAGTCCCTTAGGCCAGGGGTCATCCTACGAGCAGTACTTC
CASSPLGQGSSYEQYF
>TRBJ2-5|-|TRBD1|TRBV30
TGTGCCTGGGATCCCGGACAGGGCCGGGAGACCCAGTACTTC
CAWDPGQGRETQYF
>TRBJ1-2|-|-|TRBV29-1
TGCAGCGTTGCCGGTCCGTCTAACTATGGCTACACCTTC
CSVAGPSNYGYTF
>TRBJ2-7|once|-|TRBV19
TGTGCCAGTAGTATGAGACGGAGCTACGAGCAGTACTTC
CASSMRRSYEQYF
>TRBJ1-2|-|-|TRBV28
TGTGCCAGCAGACAAGGGAGTGGCTACACCTTC
CASRQGSGYTF
>TRBJ2-7|once|TRBD2|TRBV18
TGTGCCAGCTCCCCCGGACTAGCGGGGATCTCCTACGAGCAGTACTTC
CASSPGLAGISYEQYF
>TRBJ1-5|-|-|TRBV10-3
TGTGCCACTCAAGGGGTTCGGGATCAGCCCCAGCATTTT
CATQGVRDQPQHF
>TRBJ1-1|-|-|TRBV11-2
TGTGCCAGCAGGCGACAGTCTAATATGAACACTGAAGCTTTCTTT
CASRRQSNMNTEAFF
>TRBJ2-7|-|TRBD2|TRBV27
TGTGCCAGCAGTTTATCTTTCCTAGCGGGACACTACGAGCAGTACTTC
CASSLSFLAGHYEQYF
>TRBJ2-5|-|TRBD1|TRBV18
TGTGCCAGCTCACCGCCAGGGGGCCTAGAGACCCAGTACTTC
CASSPPGGLETQYF
>TRBJ2-2|-|-|TRBV5-1
TGCGCCAGCAATCAGGGGTCTAACACCGGGGAGCTGTTTTTT
CASNQGSNTGELFF
>TRBJ1-6|-|-|TRBV7-9
TGTGCCACCGATAAGAGCCCACAGGGCTCCTATAATTCACCCCTCCACTTT
CATDKSPQGSYNSPLHF
>TRBJ1-5|medium-sized|TRBD1|TRBV5-1
TGCGCCAGCAGCTGGACAGGGGGCGACCAGCCCCAGCATTTT
CASSWTGGDQPQHF
>TRBJ1-1|-|TRBD1|TRBV5-1
TGCGCCAGCAGCGTGACAGGGGGTGGCACTGAAGCTTTCTTT
CASSVTGGGTEAFF
>TRBJ1-2|-|TRBD1|TRBV29-1
TGCAGCGTTGAAGGGGGACAGGGGGCTAGTTACTATGGCTACACCTTC
CSVEGGQGASYYGYTF
>TRBJ1-1|-|-|TRBV9
TGTGCCAGCAGCGTAGATGGGGGGGGCACTGAAGCTTTCTTT
CASSVDGGGTEAFF
>TRBJ2-3|-|-|TRBV18
TGTGCCAGCTCACCACCTCGGGCCCGACAGCCCATCGGTACGCAGTATTTT
CASSPPRARQPIGTQYF
>TRBJ1-1|-|-|TRBV7-2
TGTGCCAGCAGCTGGACATCAGAAGGGACTGAAGCTTTCTTT
CASSWTSEGTEAFF
>TRBJ1-1|-|-|TRBV6-1
TGTGCCAGCAGTTATTTTGGCCGGGAGGCTTTCTTT
CASSYFGREAFF
>TRBJ1-6|-|TRBD1|TRBV5-4
TGTGCCAGCAGTCCGTCGGGACAGGGGGACCCTAATAATTCACCCCTCCACTTT
CASSPSGQGDPNNSPLHF
>TRBJ2-1|once|TRBD2|TRBV10-2
TGCGCCAGCAGACCCCTTCCAGCGGGGCCTTTAAATGAGCAGTTCTTC
CASRPLPAGPLNEQFF
>TRBJ2-3|few|-|TRBV7-2
TGTGCCAGCAGCTATTCGAGGGGCGCGGGACCCACAGATACGCAGTATTTT
CASSYSRGAGPTDTQYF
>TRBJ1-2|few|TRBD1|TRBV7-9
TGTGCCAGCAGCTCGTATTGGGGGGACAGGGGCTTCGGGCAGTATGGCTACACCTTC
CASSSYWGDRGFGQYGYTF
>TRBJ2-2|-|TRBD1|TRBV30
TGTGCCTGGAGCTTCCGGGACAGAGACGTAAAGGAGCTGTTTTTT
CAWSFRDRDVKELFF
>TRBJ2-7|-|TRBD2|TRBV7-2
TGTGCCAGCAGCTTAAGCGGGGGGCTCGAGCAGTACTTC
CASSLSGGLEQYF